The clone carrying this TCR beta chain has just one count. Antigen unknown. The record originates from a study of T cell responses to AZD1222 COVID-19 vaccine. The assay was immunoSEQ multiplex PCR, and TCRdb's table has in-frame clones only and misses some. The sample shows tens of thousands of clones, more than 75% of them seen only once. Overall study findings and caveats: Donor demographics were predominantly white British with a female majority; clonal diversity may be underestimated. Only 5 or 6 individuals given AZD1222 were seropositive at baseline.

CDR1 LNHDA and CDR2 SQIVND come from the germline V gene (reference sequence). V was cut by 3 bases and J by 7 bases, with 10 bases left in between. The CDR3 covers 12 residues. The clonotype comes from an adult who received the MenACWY meningococcal vaccine as a control. The sequenced sample was peripheral blood, obtained 28 days after the second dose of the MenACWY control vaccine. The rearrangement links TRBV19 to TRBJ2-7; D possibly corresponds to TRBD1 (5 bases). CDR3: CASSIPPGEQYF. CDR3 coding DNA: TGTGCCAGTAGTATCCCCCCAGGGGAGCAGTACTTC.